The 26 T cell receptor beta chains listed next were all sequenced from one sample in a study of blood T cell repertoires in COVID-19. Profiled with immunoSEQ multiplex PCR; TCRdb holds only in-frame clones, not every one. This table holds around 180,000 clones, around 80% found once. The specimen was peripheral blood. The receptors derive from a woman older than 75 with COVID-19, enrolled during active disease.

The genes are TRBV27 and TRBJ1-2; unclear D gene. Looked up from germline, CDR1 is MNHEY and CDR2 is SMNVEV (reference sequence). The V end lost 6 bases, the J end lost 9 bases, and 20 bases lay between the germline ends. CDR3 length: 14 residues. CDR3 sequence reads: CASSPAVATKSYTF. The CDR3 coding sequence is TGTGCCAGCAGCCCAGCTGTCGCCACTAAGAGCTACACCTTC.

The V gene is TRBV7-9, the J gene TRBJ2-1, with a possible D match to TRBD2 (5 bases). The CDR3 has 14 residues. CDR1 SEHNR and CDR2 FQNEAQ come from the germline V gene (reference sequence). The ends were cut back, 5 bases at V and 5 bases at J, with 13 bases in the middle. The CDR3 here is CASSHAGIHNEQFF. The CDR3 region has the DNA TGTGCCAGCAGCCACGCCGGGATCCACAATGAGCAGTTCTTC.

The V and J genes are TRBV7-6 and TRBJ2-2, with D possibly TRBD1 on 5 matching bases. Trimming pared 6 bases from V and 1 base from J, leaving 9 bases between. This CDR3 has 14 residues. The germline V gene has CDR1 SGHVS and CDR2 FNYEAQ. The chain's CDR3 is CASRAGMNTGELFF. The CDR3 region has the DNA TGTGCCAGCAGGGCAGGGATGAACACCGGGGAGCTGTTTTTT.

The chain couples TRBV6-5 to TRBJ1-2; 8 nucleotides align to TRBD1. The V gene end was trimmed by 4 bases and the J gene end by 5 bases; junction bases not matched to a gene: 3. Germline CDR1 MNHEY, CDR2 SVGAGI. The CDR3 contains 13 residues. The CDR3 reads CASSSDRGYGYTF. DNA for the CDR3: TGTGCCAGCAGTTCCGACAGGGGATATGGCTACACCTTC.

The chain uses TRBV3-1 (or the pseudogene TRBV3-2) and TRBJ1-2, with no clear D. Trimming took off 0 bases at V and 0 bases at J, with 8 bases between the two ends. The CDR3 has 15 amino acids. Germline CDR1 LGHDT, CDR2 YNNKEL (reference sequence). The CDR3 sequence is CASSQDSRANYGYTF. The CDR3 region has the DNA TGTGCCAGCAGCCAAGATTCACGGGCTAACTATGGCTACACCTTC.

The chain employs TRBV18 and TRBJ2-7, with D possibly matching TRBD1 (6 bases). Per the germline V gene, CDR1 is KGHSH and CDR2 is LQKENI. Trimming stripped 4 bases from V and 0 bases from J, with 13 bases between. CDR3 length: 15 residues. DNA of the CDR3: TGTGCCAGCTCACACAGACAGGTTAGCTCCTACGAGCAGTACTTC. Residues: CASSHRQVSSYEQYF.

This chain uses TRBV13 with TRBJ2-1; 8 nucleotides agree with TRBD2. From germline, CDR1 is PRHDT and CDR2 FYEKMQ (reference sequence). CDR3 length: 16 residues. V lost 6 bases to trimming and J lost 2 bases; unmatched junction nucleotides: 9. CDR3 bases: TGTGCCAGCAGTTTCAAAGCGGGGGTCACCTACAATGAGCAGTTCTTC. It yields the protein CASSFKAGVTYNEQFF.

The gene calls are TRBV2 and TRBJ2-1; 12 bases agree with TRBD2. The CDR3 loop spans 15 amino acids. The germline V gene has CDR1 SNHLY and CDR2 FYNNEI. V lost 4 bases, J lost 7 bases, and 5 bases stayed unmatched. The chain's CDR3 is CASSAAGLAGNEQFF. The CDR3 DNA reads as TGTGCCAGCAGTGCGGCCGGACTAGCGGGAAATGAGCAGTTCTTC.

The J gene is TRBJ1-2, the V gene TRBV7-2; D is possibly TRBD1 (5 bases). This CDR3 is built from 14 residues. V was shortened by 2 bases and J by 3 bases, with 10 bases between the two germline ends. Germline CDR1 reads SGHTA; CDR2 reads FQGNSA. The CDR3 nucleotides are TGTGCCAGCAGCTTATACCAGGGCTACTATGGCTACACCTTC. This codes for CASSLYQGYYGYTF.

The chain has TRBV5-4 and TRBJ2-7; a weak D match, TRBD1 (6 bases). The V end lost 4 bases, the J end lost 2 bases, and 10 bases lay between the germline ends. Germline V lookup: CDR1 SGHNT, CDR2 YYREEE (reference sequence). CDR3 length: 13 amino acids. CDR3 residues: CASSGRGTYEQYF. DNA of the CDR3: TGTGCCAGCAGCGGTAGGGGGACCTACGAGCAGTACTTC.

This chain joins TRBV24-1 and TRBJ2-1, with D perhaps matching TRBD1 (5 bases). Germline V lookup: CDR1 KGHDR, CDR2 SFDVKD. CDR3 size: 14 residues. Trimming took off 7 bases at V and 5 bases at J, with 14 bases between the two ends. CDR3 sequence: CATRNRLRNNEQFF. For the CDR3, the DNA is TGTGCCACCAGGAACAGGCTCAGAAACAATGAGCAGTTCTTC.

The chain has TRBV6-5 and TRBJ2-2; D remains unclear. Trimming took off 6 bases at V and 2 bases at J, with 7 bases between the two ends. The CDR3 covers 13 residues. Germline V gene data show CDR1 as MNHEY and CDR2 as SVGAGI. CDR3 loop: CASSSSNTGELFF. The CDR3 nucleotides are TGTGCCAGCAGCTCAAGCAACACCGGGGAGCTGTTTTTT.

V gene TRBV3-1 (or the pseudogene TRBV3-2) combines with J gene TRBJ2-5; 8 positions match TRBD2. Germline lookup yields CDR1 LGHDT and CDR2 YNNKEL (reference sequence). The CDR3 has 15 amino acids. J gave up 5 bases and V 4 bases, and 9 bases lay outside the gene matches. CDR3 region: CASSPGLAGWETQYF. CDR3 DNA: TGTGCCAGCAGCCCCGGACTAGCCGGATGGGAGACCCAGTACTTC.

This rearrangement joins TRBV24-1 to TRBJ1-2, with a weak D call TRBD1 (6 bases). CDR3 size: 13 residues. In germline, CDR1 is KGHDR, CDR2 SFDVKD. Trimming left V 4 bases short and J 3 bases short, with 8 bases between. Written as DNA, the CDR3 is TGTGCCACCAGTGAGACAGGCGACTATGGCTACACCTTC. It encodes CATSETGDYGYTF.

The genes are TRBV7-2 and TRBJ2-3; D is perhaps TRBD1 (6 bases). Germline V CDR1 and CDR2: SGHTA, FQGNSA. Trimming shortened V by 5 bases and J by 4 bases, and 16 bases separated the two germline ends. The CDR3 is made up of 15 amino acids. CDR3 region: CASSIRGPGSDTQYF. CDR3 coding DNA: TGTGCCAGCAGCATCAGGGGCCCCGGATCAGATACGCAGTATTTT.

J is TRBJ1-2 and V is TRBV2, with D uncertain. The germline gives CDR1 SNHLY, CDR2 FYNNEI. V shed 0 bases and J shed 4 bases, with 9 bases lying between them. This CDR3 has 14 residues. This CDR3 is CASSEAGRLYGYTF. The CDR3 coding sequence is TGTGCCAGCAGTGAAGCCGGCAGGCTCTATGGCTACACCTTC.

The chain recombines TRBV7-8 with TRBJ2-1, with D maybe TRBD2 (5 bases). Trimming took 1 base from V and 2 from J, leaving 12 bases between them. From germline, CDR1 is SGHVS and CDR2 FQNEAQ. This CDR3 is 16 amino acids long. The CDR3 is CASSLGRRDPYNEQFF. CDR3 coding DNA: TGTGCCAGCAGCTTAGGGCGTCGGGATCCCTACAATGAGCAGTTCTTC.

The chain recombines TRBV12-3 or TRBV12-4 with TRBJ1-2, with D perhaps matching TRBD1 (5 bases). V lost 3 bases, J lost 6 bases, and 11 bases lay in between. The CDR3 spans 13 residues. This chain's CDR3 is CASSLARVHGYTF. CDR3 DNA sequence: TGTGCCAGCAGTTTGGCCAGGGTGCATGGCTACACCTTC.

This clone was observed a single time. The V and J genes are TRBV7-9 and TRBJ1-1; D uncertain. Trimming took 5 bases from V and 3 from J, leaving 13 bases between them. The CDR3 covers 14 residues. Germline lookup yields CDR1 SEHNR and CDR2 FQNEAQ (reference sequence). This CDR3 is CASSRRGEDTEAFF. Written as DNA, the CDR3 is TGTGCCAGCAGCCGACGGGGTGAGGACACTGAAGCTTTCTTT.

The genes are TRBV7-9 and TRBJ2-1; 9 nucleotides align to TRBD2. V was pared by 6 bases and J by 5 bases, with 8 bases of the junction left unmatched. The CDR3 contains 15 residues. Germline lookup yields CDR1 SEHNR and CDR2 FQNEAQ (reference sequence). This CDR3 reads CASRPSSGAHNEQFF. The DNA for the CDR3 is TGTGCCAGCAGGCCCTCTAGCGGGGCTCACAATGAGCAGTTCTTC.

This chain joins TRBV7-3 and TRBJ2-2, with TRBD2 matching over 8 bases. V trimming: 5 bases; J trimming: 9 bases; junction bases outside the gene matches: 20. The CDR3 loop spans 18 amino acids. Germline CDR1 reads SGHTA; CDR2 reads FQGTGA. CDR3 sequence: CASSPQTSGSNPVRELFF. Here the CDR3 DNA reads TGTGCCAGCAGCCCTCAAACTAGCGGCTCAAACCCTGTCCGGGAGCTGTTTTTT.

V gene TRBV18 combines with J gene TRBJ1-2, with 11 bases aligning to TRBD1. J was trimmed by 6 bases and V by 6 bases; bases with no gene match: 12. Germline CDR1 reads KGHSH; CDR2 reads LQKENI. The CDR3 is made up of 16 amino acids. Here the CDR3 reads CASSQRTGGDLNGYTF. The CDR3 DNA follows: TGTGCCAGCTCGCAAAGGACAGGGGGCGATCTAAATGGCTACACCTTC.

The rearrangement uses TRBV5-1 and TRBJ2-3, with D hard to call. The CDR3 is made up of 14 amino acids. CDR1 and CDR2 (germline): SGHRS, YFSETQ. Trimming took 0 bases from V and 3 from J, leaving 8 bases between them. CDR3 loop: CASSLDLVTDTQYF. CDR3 in DNA: TGCGCCAGCAGCTTGGATCTCGTAACAGATACGCAGTATTTT.

V usage is TRBV7-8 and J usage is TRBJ2-7, with D possibly TRBD1 on 6 matching bases. CDR3 length: 12 amino acids. Germline V gene lookup returns CDR1 SGHVS and CDR2 FQNEAQ. Trimming removed 5 bases from V and 7 bases from J, with 12 bases in between. The DNA of the CDR3 is TGTGCCAGCAGCCTCACAGGGCGGGAGCAGTACTTC. It specifies CASSLTGREQYF.

The chain couples TRBV6-2 or TRBV6-3 to TRBJ2-1, with no clear D. The V end lost 2 bases, the J end lost 4 bases, and 27 bases lay between the germline ends. Germline CDR1 and CDR2: MNHEY and SVGEGT. This CDR3 is built from 20 residues. The CDR3 DNA reads as TGTGCCAGCAGTTACCTAGTACTCTCCTTGGCCAATCCGCAATACAATGAGCAGTTCTTC. Its translation is CASSYLVLSLANPQYNEQFF.

The chain has TRBV5-1 and TRBJ2-7; a possible D gene is TRBD2 (6 bases). CDR3 length: 13 amino acids. In germline, CDR1 is SGHRS, CDR2 YFSETQ. The V gene lost 6 bases and the J gene lost 7 bases, with 17 bases spanning the gap. CDR3 sequence reads: CASMREDLREQYF. CDR3 nucleotides: TGCGCCAGCATGAGGGAGGATCTACGGGAGCAGTACTTC.